Below are 29 T cell receptor beta chains sequenced from a single sample in a study of OX40 agonist ivuxolimab in advanced cancers. The library was obtained by the immunoSEQ multiplex PCR assay. TCRdb's version of the immuneACCESS table is confined to in-frame rearrangements and falls short of the full clone set. An unresolved V gene accounts for under half of the shortfall where checked; the remainder is of unknown origin. This sample is represented by roughly 100,000 clones; 84% of them were singletons. The biggest ten clones account for 5.8% of the sample. The specimen comprised CD4+ or CD8+ T cells sorted from blood, sampled in a trial of the OX40 agonist ivuxolimab. Receptors were obtained from an adult with an advanced solid tumor such as melanoma, head and neck, liver or kidney cancer.

CDR3 amino acids: CASRTRDRANSNYGYTF. The CDR3 DNA is TGTGCCAGCAGGACCCGGGACAGGGCGAACTCTAACTATGGCTACACCTTC. V usage is TRBV28 and J usage is TRBJ1-2; 9 nucleotides match TRBD1. J lost 0 bases, V lost 6 bases, and 11 bases had no gene match. The CDR3 totals 17 residues. CDR1 is MDHEN and CDR2 is SYDVKM in the germline V gene.

The genes are TRBV12-5 and TRBJ2-7; 8 bases agree with TRBD1. With V trimmed by 0 bases and J by 2 bases, 6 bases remained unmatched. This CDR3 comprises 16 residues. Germline V gene lookup returns CDR1 LGHNT and CDR2 FRNRAP. This CDR3 is CASGLVRGQGAYEQYF. The CDR3 coding sequence is TGTGCTAGTGGTTTGGTACGAGGACAGGGAGCCTACGAGCAGTACTTC.

The genes are TRBV6-1 and TRBJ1-1, with D possibly being TRBD1 (5 bases). The germline V gene encodes CDR1 MNHNS and CDR2 SASEGT. V was shortened by 4 bases and J by 0 bases, with 9 bases between the two germline ends. The CDR3 loop spans 14 amino acids. As DNA, the CDR3 is TGTGCCAGCAGTGTCGCAGGGTTGAACACTGAAGCTTTCTTT. Encoded protein: CASSVAGLNTEAFF.

J is TRBJ2-3 and V is TRBV10-3; D is possibly TRBD1 (5 bases). V was pared by 3 bases and J by 1 base, with 8 bases between. The germline V gene has CDR1 ENHRY and CDR2 SYGVKD. The length of the CDR3 is 14 residues. In DNA form, the CDR3 reads TGTGCCATCAGTGATGGGGCGGGCACAGATACGCAGTATTTT. Its translation: CAISDGAGTDTQYF.

The V and J genes are TRBV6-1 and TRBJ2-6; 12 nucleotides align to TRBD2. Germline assignment: CDR1 MNHNS and CDR2 SASEGT. V trimming: 4 bases; J trimming: 0 bases; junction bases outside the gene matches: 10. CDR3 length: 20 amino acids. The CDR3 here is CASSVPTSGGPLSGANVLTF. In DNA form, the CDR3 reads TGTGCCAGCAGTGTACCCACTAGCGGGGGGCCCCTCTCTGGGGCCAACGTCCTGACTTTC.

This chain joins TRBV7-2 and TRBJ1-1; possible D gene TRBD1, 5 bases. Germline-derived CDR1 and CDR2 are SGHTA and FQGNSA. CDR3 length: 14 amino acids. The V end was cut by 5 bases, the J end by 1 base, with 11 bases between. CDR3 sequence (DNA): TGTGCCAGCAGCCGTCGAACAGGGAACACTGAAGCTTTCTTT. This sequence encodes CASSRRTGNTEAFF.

V and J are TRBV7-8 and TRBJ1-1, with D possibly being TRBD1 (5 bases). The CDR3 covers 14 residues. Trimming took 1 base from V and 0 from J, leaving 6 bases between them. From germline, CDR1 is SGHVS and CDR2 FQNEAQ. The chain's CDR3 is CASSLGDLNTEAFF. The CDR3 nucleotides are TGTGCCAGCAGCTTAGGGGACTTGAACACTGAAGCTTTCTTT.

This chain joins TRBV5-1 and TRBJ2-3, with 9 bases that match TRBD1. The germline CDR1 and CDR2 sequences are SGHRS and YFSETQ. V shed 4 bases, J shed 3 bases, and the junction held 6 bases outside the gene matches. The CDR3 is 15 residues long. CDR3 nucleotides: TGCGCCAGCAGCGTACTCGGGACAGGGACAGATACGCAGTATTTT. The encoded protein is CASSVLGTGTDTQYF. The full variable domain, completed using reference TRBV5-1 and TRBJ2-3, is KAGVTQTPRYLIKTRGQQVTLSCSPISGHRSVSWYQQTPGQGLQFLFEYFSETQRNKGNFPGRFSGRQFSNSRSEMNVSTLELGDSALYLCASSVLGTGTDTQYFGPGTRLTVL.

The chain is built from TRBV6-4 and TRBJ2-6; a weak D match, TRBD1 (6 bases). CDR1 is MRHNA and CDR2 is SNTAGT in the germline V gene. Trimming removed 3 bases at V and 0 bases at J, with 6 bases between. This CDR3 has 15 amino acids. The CDR3 spells CASSEGGSGANVLTF. CDR3 nucleotide sequence: TGTGCCAGCAGTGAAGGGGGCTCTGGGGCCAACGTCCTGACTTTC.

Ten or more counts support this clone. The chain links TRBV5-1 to TRBJ1-2, with TRBD1 matching 8 bases. The ends lost 0 bases at V and 6 bases at J; junction bases unmatched: 1. Germline V gene sequence: CDR1 SGHRS, CDR2 YFSETQ. CDR3 length: 13 residues. Here the CDR3 reads CASSLVRGHGYTF. In DNA, the CDR3 is TGCGCCAGCAGCTTGGTCAGGGGGCATGGCTACACCTTC.

Only one count was recorded for this clone. This sequence joins TRBV9 and TRBJ2-7; D possibly uses TRBD1 or TRBD2 (6 bases each). V lost 0 bases to trimming and J lost 6 bases, with 10 bases between them. Germline lookup yields CDR1 SGDLS and CDR2 YYNGEE. The CDR3 is 13 residues long. CDR3 in amino acids: CASSVVQGGEQYF. Here the CDR3 DNA reads TGTGCCAGCAGCGTAGTACAGGGAGGCGAGCAGTACTTC.

The chain combines TRBV12-5 with TRBJ2-3, with D unresolved. This CDR3 spans 15 amino acids. V lost 1 base to trimming and J lost 5 bases, with 13 bases between them. From germline, CDR1 is LGHNT and CDR2 FRNRAP. The CDR3 here is CASGLDRASVDTQYF. The DNA of the CDR3 is TGTGCTAGTGGTTTGGATAGGGCAAGCGTAGATACGCAGTATTTT.

CDR3 region: CATSRDRGAGGKLFF. In nucleotides, the CDR3 is TGTGCCACCAGCAGAGATAGGGGGGCAGGAGGAAAACTGTTTTTT. The V and J genes are TRBV15 and TRBJ1-4, with D possibly TRBD1 on 6 matching bases. V dropped 0 bases and J dropped 10 bases, with 15 bases sitting between them. This CDR3 is built from 15 residues. The germline V gene has CDR1 LNHNV and CDR2 YYDKDF (reference sequence). The variable domain in full, completed from reference TRBV15 and TRBJ1-4, reads DAMVIQNPRYQVTQFGKPVTLSCSQTLNHNVMYWYQQKSSQAPKLLFHYYDKDFNNEADTPDNFQSRRPNTSFCFLDIRSPGLGDTAMYLCATSRDRGAGGKLFFGSGTQLSVL.

The chain uses TRBV7-6 and TRBJ2-5; 13 bases map to TRBD2. Unmatched junction bases numbered 11, after V lost 2 bases and J lost 5 bases. Germline V CDR1 and CDR2: SGHVS, FNYEAQ. The CDR3 consists of 18 residues. CDR3 bases: TGTGCCAGCAGCTTATTACTAGCGGGAGGGCCGGGTCGGGAGACCCAGTACTTC. Translating it yields CASSLLLAGGPGRETQYF.

The chain couples TRBV30 to TRBJ1-1, with 7 bases lining up with TRBD1. CDR3 size: 13 residues. J was trimmed by 3 bases and V by 2 bases; bases with no gene match: 3. Per germline, CDR1 GTSNPN and CDR2 SVGIG (reference sequence). As DNA, the CDR3 is TGTGCCTGGAGTCCCCAGGGGGACACTGAAGCTTTCTTT. It translates to CAWSPQGDTEAFF.

This clone was seen once. This chain joins TRBV10-1 and TRBJ2-5; TRBD2 agrees at 9 bases. J lost 2 bases, V lost 0 bases, and 4 bases had no gene match. Looked up from germline, CDR1 is WNHNN and CDR2 is SYGVQD (reference sequence). The CDR3 is 16 amino acids. The CDR3: CASSESAAGGQETQYF. The DNA of the CDR3 is TGCGCCAGCAGTGAGTCCGCAGCGGGGGGACAAGAGACCCAGTACTTC.

This sequence joins TRBV7-8 and TRBJ2-5, with D possibly being TRBD1 (6 bases). Germline V CDR1 and CDR2: SGHVS, FQNEAQ. The CDR3 is made up of 15 amino acids. The V and J ends lost 1 base and 0 bases respectively, with 9 bases between them. The CDR3 spells CASSLVRDNQETQYF. The CDR3 bases are TGTGCCAGCAGCTTAGTTCGGGACAACCAAGAGACCCAGTACTTC.

This chain uses TRBV7-3 with TRBJ2-7; the D call may be TRBD1 or TRBD2 (8 bases each). From germline, CDR1 is SGHTA and CDR2 FQGTGA. Trimming cost V 5 bases and J 4 bases, with 30 bases left between them. The length of the CDR3 is 19 residues. The DNA for the CDR3 is TGTGCCAGCAGCCCCCGGGGGGGGACAGGCGCTCCCCCACCATACGAGCAGTACTTC. It encodes CASSPRGGTGAPPPYEQYF.

The chain joins TRBV28 to TRBJ2-7; 10 bases match TRBD1. Trimming cost V 4 bases and J 1 base; bases outside gene matches: 7. In germline, CDR1 is MDHEN, CDR2 SYDVKM. The CDR3 length is 16 residues. The CDR3 DNA follows: TGTGCCAGCAGTTCCCCCCGGACAGGGGGTTCCTACGAGCAGTACTTC. Translated, it gives CASSSPRTGGSYEQYF.

This clone was recorded once. Different DNA sequences within this sample yield the same CDR3. This chain connects TRBV6-1 to TRBJ1-5; 7 positions agree with TRBD1. This CDR3 has 14 residues. V shed 3 bases, J shed 4 bases, and the junction held 3 bases outside the gene matches. Germline assignment: CDR1 MNHNS and CDR2 SASEGT. In DNA form, the CDR3 reads TGTGCCAGCAGTGAGGGCAGGGGGAATCAGCCCCAGCATTTT. Translated: CASSEGRGNQPQHF.

The chain's CDR3 is CASSARLAGHTDTQYF. DNA for the CDR3: TGTGCCAGCAGTGCCCGACTAGCGGGGCACACAGATACGCAGTATTTT. This chain joins TRBV27 and TRBJ2-3; 11 bases align to TRBD2. Germline CDR1 reads MNHEY; CDR2 reads SMNVEV (reference sequence). The V segment lost 5 bases and the J segment 2 bases; nucleotides outside the gene matches: 6. The CDR3 runs to 16 residues.

This CDR3 reads CASSLSLGGGTDTQYF. The CDR3 region has the DNA TGTGCCAGCAGCTTATCCTTGGGGGGAGGCACAGATACGCAGTATTTT. The V gene is TRBV7-6, the J gene TRBJ2-3, with a tentative D call TRBD2 (6 bases). The V gene lost 2 bases and the J gene lost 1 base, with 13 bases spanning the gap. Germline CDR1 and CDR2: SGHVS and FNYEAQ. The CDR3 sequence is 16 residues long.

This rearrangement joins TRBV23-1 to TRBJ1-1; tentative D call: TRBD1 (5 bases). TRBV23-1 is marked as an open reading frame, function uncertain. The CDR3 is 15 amino acids. Trimming left V 0 bases short and J 4 bases short, with 12 bases between. CDR3: CASSQSSGLATEAFF. The DNA for the CDR3 is TGCGCCAGCAGTCAATCCTCAGGGTTGGCCACTGAAGCTTTCTTT.

In its sample, this clone was seen a few times. The chain recombines TRBV7-3 with TRBJ1-2; the D is unclear. V was cut by 6 bases and J by 1 base, with 6 bases left in between. Germline V lookup: CDR1 SGHTA, CDR2 FQGTGA. This CDR3 is 12 amino acids long. For the CDR3, the DNA is TGTGCCAGCAGTCTGGTTAACTATGGCTACACCTTC. It is translated as CASSLVNYGYTF.

The chain combines TRBV11-2 with TRBJ2-7; unclear D gene. In germline, CDR1 is SGHAT, CDR2 FQNNGV. CDR3 length equals 14 residues. The germline V and J ends were trimmed by 4 bases and 2 bases, with 12 bases remaining between them. The CDR3: CASSSPDVPYEQYF. The CDR3 DNA sequence: TGTGCCAGCAGCTCGCCAGATGTTCCCTACGAGCAGTACTTC.

This clone was recorded a few times. The chain recombines TRBV19 with TRBJ1-2; 7 bases align to TRBD1. Germline CDR1 and CDR2: LNHDA and SQIVND (reference sequence). The V gene end was trimmed by 10 bases and the J gene end by 7 bases; junction bases not matched to a gene: 6. This CDR3 comprises 11 residues. The CDR3 region is CAKDRQGGYTF. The CDR3 DNA reads as TGTGCCAAGGACAGACAGGGTGGCTACACCTTC.

This clone has just one count. The chain has TRBV7-9 and TRBJ1-2; D unresolved. This CDR3 contains 14 residues. Deletions cut 4 bases from V and 4 bases from J, with 13 bases between. Germline assignment: CDR1 SEHNR and CDR2 FQNEAQ (reference sequence). The CDR3 DNA reads TGTGCCAGCAGCTCCCAGGCCCTGGGCTATGGCTACACCTTC. This sequence encodes CASSSQALGYGYTF.

The chain carries TRBV5-4 and TRBJ1-1; D not resolved. The V gene's germline CDR1 is SGHNT and CDR2 YYREEE (reference sequence). V was trimmed by 2 bases and J by 5 bases, leaving 7 bases between them. CDR3 size: 12 residues. CDR3 loop: CASSFGETEAFF. DNA for the CDR3: TGTGCCAGCAGCTTTGGCGAGACTGAAGCTTTCTTT.

The chain has TRBV7-3 and TRBJ2-3; a possible D gene is TRBD1 (5 bases). Germline CDR1 SGHTA, CDR2 FQGTGA. This CDR3 contains 16 residues. V was trimmed by 5 bases and J by 2 bases, leaving 17 bases between them. CDR3 bases: TGTGCCAGCAGCATAGGACATTTGGGGTTCACAGATACGCAGTATTTT. It is translated as CASSIGHLGFTDTQYF.